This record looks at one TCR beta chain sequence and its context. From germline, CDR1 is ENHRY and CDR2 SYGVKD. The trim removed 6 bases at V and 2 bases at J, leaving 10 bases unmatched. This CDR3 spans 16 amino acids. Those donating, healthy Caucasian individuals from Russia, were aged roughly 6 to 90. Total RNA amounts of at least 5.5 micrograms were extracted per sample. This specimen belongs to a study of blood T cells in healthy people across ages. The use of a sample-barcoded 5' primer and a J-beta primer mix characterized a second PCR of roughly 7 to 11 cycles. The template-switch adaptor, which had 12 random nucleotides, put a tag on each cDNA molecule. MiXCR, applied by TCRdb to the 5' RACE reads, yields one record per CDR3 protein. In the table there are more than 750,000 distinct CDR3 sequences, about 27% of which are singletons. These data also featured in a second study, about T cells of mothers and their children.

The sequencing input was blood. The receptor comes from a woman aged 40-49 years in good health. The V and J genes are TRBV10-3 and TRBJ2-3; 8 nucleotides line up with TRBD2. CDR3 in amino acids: CAIRAGVAGYTDTQYF. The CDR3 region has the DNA TGTGCCATCAGAGCGGGGGTAGCGGGTTACACAGATACGCAGTATTTT.